These 20 T cell receptor beta chains originate from one sample sequenced in a study of blood T cell repertoires in COVID-19. TCRdb's table, derived via immunoSEQ multiplex PCR, lists solely in-frame clones and lacks some. The repertoire holds approximately 120,000 clones, roughly 82% seen once, with about 5.4% in the top ten. Material: peripheral blood. All receptors come from a human donor in a cohort sampled during active COVID-19.

This clone came up once. The rearrangement links TRBV7-9 to TRBJ1-5; perhaps TRBD1 as D (6 bases). The CDR3 covers 14 residues. The ends were cut back, 6 bases at V and 7 bases at J, with 16 bases in the middle. Looked up from germline, CDR1 is SEHNR and CDR2 is FQNEAQ (reference sequence). The CDR3 spells CASSSGEGHQPQHF. The CDR3 DNA is TGTGCCAGCAGTTCAGGGGAAGGGCACCAGCCCCAGCATTTT.

This clone was observed a few times. CDR3 DNA: TGTGCCAGCAGCGTAGGTCGTGATACGCAGTATTTT. It yields the protein CASSVGRDTQYF. The chain is built from TRBV9 and TRBJ2-3; D is undetermined. This CDR3 has 12 amino acids. Germline CDR1 is SGDLS and CDR2 is YYNGEE. Deletions cut 0 bases from V and 6 bases from J, with 5 bases between.

This clone was observed a handful of times. The V gene is TRBV19, the J gene TRBJ2-2, with 7 bases identical to TRBD1. Per germline, CDR1 LNHDA and CDR2 SQIVND (reference sequence). The CDR3 spans 15 residues. After removal of 6 bases from V and 5 bases from J, the junction contained 9 bases not matched to a gene. This CDR3 reads CASSLSGQQTGELFF. In DNA, the CDR3 is TGTGCCAGTAGCCTGTCGGGACAGCAGACCGGGGAGCTGTTTTTT.

The chain couples TRBV10-3 to TRBJ2-3, with 8 bases aligning to TRBD2. CDR1 and CDR2 (germline): ENHRY, SYGVKD. The CDR3 runs to 15 residues. Trimming took 6 bases from V and 3 from J; bases not matched to a gene: 8. As DNA, the CDR3 is TGTGCCATCAGCGACCGGGGGGGGGTAACAGATACGCAGTATTTT. Encoded protein: CAISDRGGVTDTQYF.

In its sample, this clone was seen a few times. The chain carries TRBV2 and TRBJ1-6; 7 bases are a match to TRBD1. Germline V CDR1 and CDR2: SNHLY, FYNNEI. The CDR3 sequence is 15 residues long. Trimming at V came to 6 bases and at J to 9 bases, leaving 11 bases not matched to a gene. CDR3 region: CASRVTGVGSSPLHF. In nucleotides, the CDR3 is TGTGCCAGCAGGGTTACAGGGGTTGGGAGTTCACCCCTCCACTTT.

The rearrangement uses TRBV6-5 and TRBJ2-7; no reliable D call. The CDR3 is 13 amino acids. The germline CDR1 and CDR2 sequences are MNHEY and SVGAGI. V lost 5 bases, J lost 3 bases, and 11 bases lay in between. CDR3 sequence: CASSTTPDYEQYF. The CDR3 coding sequence is TGTGCCAGCAGTACGACACCCGACTACGAGCAGTACTTC.

The gene calls are TRBV14 and TRBJ2-1, with D perhaps TRBD1 (5 bases). V was pared by 0 bases and J by 6 bases, with 18 bases between. The length of the CDR3 is 17 residues. Per germline, CDR1 SGHDN and CDR2 FVKESK. CDR3 region: CASSQDNWQGYTNEQFF. The DNA for the CDR3 is TGTGCCAGCAGCCAAGATAACTGGCAGGGCTATACCAATGAGCAGTTCTTC.

The V and J genes are TRBV7-9 and TRBJ2-3; TRBD2 agrees at 7 bases. Germline-derived CDR1 and CDR2 are SEHNR and FQNEAQ (reference sequence). V was pared by 1 base and J by 3 bases, with 4 bases of the junction left unmatched. The CDR3 has 15 amino acids. The CDR3 region is CASSLGGGETDTQYF. The CDR3 region has the DNA TGTGCCAGCAGCTTAGGGGGAGGGGAGACAGATACGCAGTATTTT.

The chain combines TRBV9 with TRBJ1-4; TRBD1 agrees at 8 bases. J gave up 3 bases and V 6 bases, and 10 bases lay outside the gene matches. Germline CDR1 SGDLS, CDR2 YYNGEE. This CDR3 has 16 amino acids. This CDR3 reads CASKPGGADANEKLFF. DNA of the CDR3: TGTGCCAGCAAACCAGGGGGCGCGGATGCTAATGAAAAACTGTTTTTT.

The chain has TRBV18 and TRBJ1-2, with D perhaps matching TRBD1 (5 bases). V was cut by 3 bases and J by 4 bases, with 12 bases left in between. Germline-derived CDR1 and CDR2 are KGHSH and LQKENI. The CDR3 totals 14 residues. The CDR3 protein is CASSPIDSRYGYTF. CDR3 DNA: TGTGCCAGCTCACCGATAGACAGCCGCTATGGCTACACCTTC.

V is TRBV19 and J is TRBJ1-2; 8 positions agree with TRBD1. This CDR3 contains 13 residues. Germline V gene lookup returns CDR1 LNHDA and CDR2 SQIVND (reference sequence). Losses at the gene ends were 3 bases for V and 6 bases for J; bases not matched to a gene: 3. CDR3 nucleotides: TGTGCCAGTAGTATTGGACAGGGTCATGGCTACACCTTC. Translated, it gives CASSIGQGHGYTF.

CDR3 loop: CASTGHDYGYTF. In DNA, the CDR3 is TGTGCCAGCACAGGGCATGACTATGGCTACACCTTC. The V and J genes are TRBV2 and TRBJ1-2; maybe TRBD1 (5 bases). The CDR3 runs to 12 residues. Germline values: CDR1 SNHLY, CDR2 FYNNEI. Trimming cost V 7 bases and J 3 bases, with 9 bases left between them.

V gene TRBV7-3 combines with J gene TRBJ2-2; 11 nucleotides agree with TRBD2. Germline V lookup: CDR1 SGHTA, CDR2 FQGTGA. The V gene end was trimmed by 5 bases and the J gene end by 5 bases; junction bases not matched to a gene: 7. CDR3 length equals 16 residues. CDR3: CASSPIAGGVTGELFF. The CDR3 DNA follows: TGTGCCAGCAGCCCTATAGCGGGAGGGGTGACCGGGGAGCTGTTTTTT. The full variable domain, rest sourced from reference TRBV7-3 and TRBJ2-2, is GAGVSQTPSNKVTEKGKYVELRCDPISGHTALYWYRQSLGQGPEFLIYFQGTGAADDSGLPNDRFFAVRPEGSVSTLKIQRTERGDSAVYLCASSPIAGGVTGELFFGEGSRLTVL.

This clone was seen a handful of times. The chain couples TRBV6-5 to TRBJ1-5; 8 nucleotides line up with TRBD1. CDR1 and CDR2 from the germline V gene are MNHEY and SVGAGI. Losses at the gene ends were 6 bases for V and 4 bases for J; bases not matched to a gene: 8. The CDR3 consists of 15 residues. The CDR3 protein is CASSQDRGRNQPQHF. CDR3 DNA: TGTGCCAGCAGCCAAGACAGGGGTCGGAATCAGCCCCAGCATTTT.

The chain links TRBV5-1 to TRBJ2-3; a weak D match, TRBD2 (5 bases). CDR1 SGHRS and CDR2 YFSETQ come from the germline V gene. The CDR3 length is 14 residues. V lost 4 bases to trimming and J lost 5 bases, with 14 bases between them. CDR3 loop: CASSGGGVGDTQYF. CDR3 coding DNA: TGCGCCAGCAGCGGTGGAGGTGTGGGAGATACGCAGTATTTT. The full variable domain, with the rest looked up from reference TRBV5-1 and TRBJ2-3, is KAGVTQTPRYLIKTRGQQVTLSCSPISGHRSVSWYQQTPGQGLQFLFEYFSETQRNKGNFPGRFSGRQFSNSRSEMNVSTLELGDSALYLCASSGGGVGDTQYFGPGTRLTVL.

This clone was detected a few times. In DNA, the CDR3 is TGTGCCAGCAGCCTAGCCCCTAGCGGGTTCAATGAGCAGTTCTTC. It encodes CASSLAPSGFNEQFF. This chain links TRBV7-3 with TRBJ2-1, with 8 bases identical to TRBD2. The V segment lost 5 bases and the J segment 6 bases; nucleotides outside the gene matches: 9. The germline CDR1 and CDR2 sequences are SGHTA and FQGTGA. The CDR3 runs 15 residues.

CDR3 nucleotides: TGTGCCAGCAGCAATTTTCAGGGCTTCCTTAGCAATCAGCCCCAGCATTTT. Translation: CASSNFQGFLSNQPQHF. The J gene is TRBJ1-5, the V gene TRBV21-1; the D call in the table, TRBD1, was not verified against the DNA. TRBV21-1 is a listed pseudogene. This CDR3 comprises 17 residues.

The chain has TRBV27 and TRBJ2-7; 7 nucleotides match TRBD2. J was trimmed by 2 bases and V by 6 bases; bases with no gene match: 10. There are 15 residues in the CDR3. Per the germline V gene, CDR1 is MNHEY and CDR2 is SMNVEV (reference sequence). The CDR3 DNA reads TGTGCCAGCAGGAAATCGGCGGGAGACGCCTACGAGCAGTACTTC. This gives the protein CASRKSAGDAYEQYF.

This clone was counted only a few times. The CDR3 coding sequence is TGTGCCAGCAGCCCGGGACTAGCGGGAGCCCCCAGGACCTACAATGAGCAGTTCTTC. Its translation is CASSPGLAGAPRTYNEQFF. The chain uses TRBV5-6 and TRBJ2-1, with 14 bases identical to TRBD2. V shed 4 bases, J shed 2 bases, and the junction held 11 bases outside the gene matches. This CDR3 spans 19 amino acids. Germline CDR1 SGHDT, CDR2 YYEEEE.

This chain links TRBV2 with TRBJ2-1; 7 nucleotides match TRBD2. Germline loops: CDR1 SNHLY, CDR2 FYNNEI. The CDR3 has 12 residues. The V segment lost 10 bases and the J segment 10 bases; nucleotides outside the gene matches: 10. CDR3 sequence reads: CATLTSVGEQFF. The CDR3 bases are TGTGCCACCCTAACTAGCGTTGGGGAGCAGTTCTTC.